This T cell receptor beta chain was recorded in a study of T cell responses to AZD1222 COVID-19 vaccine. Turning to the study itself: Whether given at about 4 or about 12 weeks, second doses were pooled. Findings and limits, study-wide: Donors were largely white British and mainly female; clonal diversity was possibly underestimated.

The protocol was immunoSEQ multiplex PCR, while the TCRdb copy is restricted to in-frame clones and leaves out a portion. The sample comprises about 260,000 clones, approximately 93% of which are singletons, and around 0.58% rests with the top ten. Per the germline V gene, CDR1 is MNHEY and CDR2 is SMNVEV (reference sequence). The length of the CDR3 is 13 residues. In the case of this clone: Its matching antigen is unknown. One end of the junction is discordant with germline, which a read error may explain.

The V and J genes are TRBV27 and TRBJ2-5; 8 bases fit TRBD1. Sample: peripheral blood, taken on day 0 of AZD1222 vaccination. The receptor comes from an adult in good health. The CDR3 DNA reads as TGTGCGAGCAGGGGGCCATTACAAGAGACCCAGTACTTC. Translated, it gives CASRGPLQETQYF.